The 22 T cell receptor beta chains in this list originate from one sample, sequenced in a study of technical replicates of blood from a handful of donors. Sequenced by immunoSEQ multiplex PCR; TCRdb stores in-frame clones only, minus some. The sample records about 49,000 clones, around 90% being singletons. The material sequenced was PBMCs. These receptors originate from a human donor in good health. Some clones in this sample may be carry-over from other donors' samples.

This clone was counted a single time. The chain joins TRBV6-1 to TRBJ2-5; TRBD2 might be the D (6 bases). The CDR3 is made up of 17 amino acids. Trimming left V 4 bases short and J 5 bases short, with 23 bases between. CDR1 and CDR2 (germline): MNHNS, SASEGT. The CDR3 loop is CASSGGQAGLIGETQYF. The CDR3 DNA follows: TGTGCCAGCAGTGGCGGGCAAGCGGGCCTCATAGGGGAGACCCAGTACTTC.

This sequence joins TRBV11-1 and TRBJ2-3, with a weak D call TRBD1 (5 bases). The V end was cut by 1 base, the J end by 5 bases, with 10 bases between. The germline gives CDR1 SGHAT, CDR2 FQDESV (reference sequence). This CDR3 region has 14 residues. The CDR3 loop is CASSLEGAKDTQYF. The DNA for the CDR3 is TGTGCCAGCAGCTTAGAAGGGGCTAAAGATACGCAGTATTTT.

This sequence joins TRBV11-2 and TRBJ2-5; D ambiguous. The CDR3 has 13 amino acids. The germline V and J ends were trimmed by 6 bases and 1 base, with 9 bases remaining between them. Germline lookup yields CDR1 SGHAT and CDR2 FQNNGV. The CDR3 DNA is TGTGCCAGCAGTCGTAGCCTCCAAGAGACCCAGTACTTC. Its protein is CASSRSLQETQYF.

This rearrangement joins TRBV29-1 to TRBJ2-1; D gene uncertain. The CDR3 covers 13 residues. Trimming took 5 bases from V and 10 from J, leaving 18 bases between them. Looked up from germline, CDR1 is SQVTM and CDR2 is ANQGSEA. The DNA of the CDR3 is TGCAGCGTTACTCCGAACCCCTCAGGCGAGCAGTTCTTC. It is translated as CSVTPNPSGEQFF.

Only one count was recorded for this clone. The chain joins TRBV18 to TRBJ2-5, with 8 positions matching TRBD1. The CDR3 contains 19 residues. CDR1 and CDR2 from the germline V gene are KGHSH and LQKENI. Germline trimming cut 3 bases from V and 2 bases from J; bases unmatched to any gene: 17. CDR3 DNA sequence: TGTGCCAGCTCACCCCGGGACAGGTTGTCAAAAACGCATCAAGAGACCCAGTACTTC. This gives the protein CASSPRDRLSKTHQETQYF.

The rearrangement uses TRBV5-4 and TRBJ1-1, with a possible D match to TRBD1 (6 bases). This CDR3 contains 16 residues. V was clipped by 2 bases and J by 4 bases, with 18 bases between them. The V gene's germline CDR1 is SGHNT and CDR2 YYREEE (reference sequence). CDR3 nucleotide sequence: TGTGCCAGCAGCTTAGGGACACCCAGGGGAACCACTGAAGCTTTCTTT. Amino acid sequence: CASSLGTPRGTTEAFF.

This clone was picked up a small number of times. The chain is built from TRBV6-6 and TRBJ2-3, with D tentatively TRBD2 (5 bases). Trimming took 5 bases from V and 2 from J, leaving 11 bases between them. The length of the CDR3 is 14 residues. The germline gives CDR1 MNHNY, CDR2 SVGAGI (reference sequence). The CDR3 bases are TGTGCCAGCAGTCGCGGAGGAAACACAGATACGCAGTATTTT. It is translated as CASSRGGNTDTQYF.

The chain is built from TRBV2 and TRBJ2-3; 10 nucleotides agree with TRBD2. Germline values: CDR1 SNHLY, CDR2 FYNNEI. J gave up 4 bases and V 10 bases, and 8 bases lay outside the gene matches. This CDR3 is 14 amino acids long. The CDR3 loop is CANNRGLAPDTQYF. The CDR3, as DNA: TGTGCCAACAATCGGGGACTAGCGCCAGATACGCAGTATTTT. Looking up the rest from reference TRBV2 and TRBJ2-3 gives the full variable domain: EPEVTQTPSHQVTQMGQEVILRCVPISNHLYFYWYRQILGQKVEFLVSFYNNEISEKSEIFDDQFSVERPDGSNFTLKIRSTKLEDSAMYFCANNRGLAPDTQYFGPGTRLTVL.

J is TRBJ2-7 and V is TRBV2; weak D call: TRBD1 (6 bases). Germline V gene sequence: CDR1 SNHLY, CDR2 FYNNEI. The germline V and J ends were trimmed by 6 bases and 5 bases, with 14 bases remaining between them. This CDR3 is 13 amino acids long. The CDR3 spells CASRGDTRHEQYF. CDR3 DNA: TGTGCCAGCAGGGGGGACACTCGGCACGAGCAGTACTTC.

The chain carries TRBV9 and TRBJ2-7, with a tentative D call TRBD2 (6 bases). The germline V gene encodes CDR1 SGDLS and CDR2 YYNGEE. CDR3 length equals 14 residues. The V gene lost 0 bases and the J gene lost 2 bases, with 9 bases spanning the gap. The CDR3 sequence is CASSVASSAYEQYF. The CDR3 DNA follows: TGTGCCAGCAGCGTAGCGTCTAGCGCCTACGAGCAGTACTTC.

This rearrangement joins TRBV2 to TRBJ2-7; 8 bases map to TRBD1. The CDR3 has 14 amino acids. The germline gives CDR1 SNHLY, CDR2 FYNNEI. Trimming removed 8 bases from V and 3 bases from J; junction bases left unmatched: 9. The CDR3 DNA is TGTGCCAGCCTCCCCGGACAGGGCCTCTACGAGCAGTACTTC. It yields the protein CASLPGQGLYEQYF.

The chain uses TRBV4-2 and TRBJ2-2; 14 bases align to TRBD2. The germline CDR1 and CDR2 sequences are LGHNA and YNFKEQ. The CDR3 is 20 amino acids. J was trimmed by 1 base and V by 0 bases; bases with no gene match: 7. The DNA of the CDR3 is TGTGCCAGCAGCCAAGAGCCGGGACTAGCGGGGGCCCTGAACACCGGGGAGCTGTTTTTT. Amino acid sequence: CASSQEPGLAGALNTGELFF.

The chain carries TRBV4-1 and TRBJ1-4; 12 bases are shared with TRBD1. Germline trimming cut 2 bases from V and 8 bases from J; bases unmatched to any gene: 18. CDR3 length: 20 residues. CDR1 and CDR2 from the germline V gene are MGHRA and YSYEKL. The CDR3 spells CASSQWFPGQGAGGREKLFF. In nucleotides, the CDR3 is TGCGCCAGCAGCCAATGGTTTCCGGGACAGGGGGCTGGGGGACGGGAAAAACTGTTTTTT.

This chain joins TRBV21-1 and TRBJ1-6. TRBV21-1 is listed as a pseudogene. The CDR3 is 14 residues long. The CDR3 spells CASSKSLIDSPLHF. Here the CDR3 DNA reads TGTGCCAGCAGCAAAAGTCTGATAGATTCACCCCTCCACTTT.

In its sample, this clone ranks as medium-sized. V is TRBV5-4 and J is TRBJ1-2, with 11 positions matching TRBD1. V lost 4 bases and J lost 2; bases outside the gene matches: 10. CDR1 and CDR2 from the germline V gene are SGHNT and YYREEE (reference sequence). CDR3 length: 17 residues. CDR3 sequence reads: CASSPLDRGPSNYGYTF. The DNA for the CDR3 is TGTGCCAGCAGCCCGCTGGACAGGGGGCCTTCAAACTATGGCTACACCTTC.

Only a few counts were recorded for this clone. The genes are TRBV7-2 and TRBJ2-1; 14 bases align to TRBD2. Germline V gene sequence: CDR1 SGHTA, CDR2 FQGNSA. This CDR3 spans 17 amino acids. V shed 2 bases, J shed 7 bases, and the junction held 7 bases outside the gene matches. In DNA, the CDR3 is TGTGCCAGCAGCTTAAGCCCCGGGACTAGCGGGAGAAATGAGCAGTTCTTC. This codes for CASSLSPGTSGRNEQFF.

V gene TRBV7-2 combines with J gene TRBJ2-7; 16 bases map to TRBD2. The V and J ends lost 4 bases and 9 bases, in that order; junction bases with no gene match: 12. Germline V gene data show CDR1 as SGHTA and CDR2 as FQGNSA. This CDR3 spans 17 amino acids. The CDR3 DNA follows: TGTGCCAGCAGCTCCGCGCCGGGACTAGCGGGGGGGCCATTGCAGTACTTC. Its protein product is CASSSAPGLAGGPLQYF.

The chain uses TRBV2 and TRBJ2-1, with TRBD2 identical over 10 bases. CDR1 and CDR2 from the germline V gene are SNHLY and FYNNEI. J was trimmed by 9 bases and V by 0 bases; bases with no gene match: 5. CDR3 length: 15 residues. CDR3 sequence (DNA): TGTGCCAGCAGTGAAGCGCTAGCGGGAGTTCTTGAGCAGTTCTTC. As protein: CASSEALAGVLEQFF.

This clone was detected only once. The chain couples TRBV29-1 to TRBJ2-5, with D possibly matching TRBD1 (6 bases). The length of the CDR3 is 16 residues. The germline V and J ends were trimmed by 3 bases and 5 bases, with 22 bases remaining between them. From germline, CDR1 is SQVTM and CDR2 ANQGSEA. This chain's CDR3 is CSVDPIQGLKGETQYF. CDR3 nucleotides: TGCAGCGTTGATCCCATACAGGGCTTGAAGGGGGAGACCCAGTACTTC.

The rearrangement uses TRBV7-2 and TRBJ2-7, with 8 bases fitting TRBD1. The CDR3 is 15 amino acids. V trimming: 3 bases; J trimming: 3 bases; junction bases outside the gene matches: 7. Germline V gives CDR1 SGHTA, CDR2 FQGNSA. CDR3 sequence: CASSFGQGLGYEQYF. The CDR3 DNA reads TGTGCCAGCAGCTTTGGACAGGGTTTGGGCTACGAGCAGTACTTC.

J is TRBJ1-6 and V is TRBV2, with 8 bases matching TRBD1. The CDR3 is 14 residues long. The V and J ends lost 4 bases and 11 bases, in that order; junction bases with no gene match: 7. Germline V CDR1 and CDR2: SNHLY, FYNNEI. The CDR3, as DNA: TGTGCCAGCAGTGTTACGACAGGGGTCGCACCCCTCCACTTT. Its translation: CASSVTTGVAPLHF. Full variable domain (rest looked up from reference TRBV2 and TRBJ1-6): EPEVTQTPSHQVTQMGQEVILRCVPISNHLYFYWYRQILGQKVEFLVSFYNNEISEKSEIFDDQFSVERPDGSNFTLKIRSTKLEDSAMYFCASSVTTGVAPLHFGNGTRLTVT.

This chain links TRBV4-2 with TRBJ1-1; 8 bases agree with TRBD1. The CDR3 covers 16 residues. The ends lost 1 base at V and 0 bases at J; junction bases unmatched: 4. Looked up from germline, CDR1 is LGHNA and CDR2 is YNFKEQ. The CDR3, as DNA: TGTGCCAGCAGCCAAGTCCGGACAGGGTTGAACACTGAAGCTTTCTTT. The encoded protein is CASSQVRTGLNTEAFF.